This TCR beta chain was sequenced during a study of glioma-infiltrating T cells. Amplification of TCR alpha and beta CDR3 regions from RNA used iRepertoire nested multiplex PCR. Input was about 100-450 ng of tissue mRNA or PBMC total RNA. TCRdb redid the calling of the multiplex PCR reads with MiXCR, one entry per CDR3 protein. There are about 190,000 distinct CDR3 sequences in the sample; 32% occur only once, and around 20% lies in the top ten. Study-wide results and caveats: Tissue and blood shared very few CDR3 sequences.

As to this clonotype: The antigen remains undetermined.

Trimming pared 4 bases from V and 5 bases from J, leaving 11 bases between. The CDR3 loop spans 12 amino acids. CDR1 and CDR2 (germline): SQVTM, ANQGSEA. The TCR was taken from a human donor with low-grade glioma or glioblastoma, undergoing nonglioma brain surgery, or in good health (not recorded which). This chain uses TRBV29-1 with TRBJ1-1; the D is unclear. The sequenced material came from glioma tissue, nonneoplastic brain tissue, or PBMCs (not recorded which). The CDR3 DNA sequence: TGCAGCGTTGCCAAGGCGGGGACTGAAGCTTTCTTT. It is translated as CSVAKAGTEAFF.